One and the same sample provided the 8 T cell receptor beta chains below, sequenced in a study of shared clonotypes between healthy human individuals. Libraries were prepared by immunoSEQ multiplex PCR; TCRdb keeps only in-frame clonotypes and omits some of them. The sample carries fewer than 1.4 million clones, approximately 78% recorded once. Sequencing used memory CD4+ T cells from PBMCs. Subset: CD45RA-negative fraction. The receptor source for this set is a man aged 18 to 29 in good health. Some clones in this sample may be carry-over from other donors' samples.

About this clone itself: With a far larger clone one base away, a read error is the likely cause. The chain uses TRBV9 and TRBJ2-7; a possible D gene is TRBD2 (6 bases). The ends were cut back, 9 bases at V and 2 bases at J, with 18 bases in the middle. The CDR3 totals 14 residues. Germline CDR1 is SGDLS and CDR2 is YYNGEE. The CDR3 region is CANPLRGSPYEQYF. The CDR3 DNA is TGTGCCAACCCCCTTCGGGGGAGCCCCTACGAGCAGTACTTC.

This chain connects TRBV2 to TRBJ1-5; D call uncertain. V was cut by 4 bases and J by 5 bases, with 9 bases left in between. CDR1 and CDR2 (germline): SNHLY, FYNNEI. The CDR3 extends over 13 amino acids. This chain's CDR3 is CASSVWVDQPQHF. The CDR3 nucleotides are TGTGCCAGCAGTGTCTGGGTAGATCAGCCCCAGCATTTT. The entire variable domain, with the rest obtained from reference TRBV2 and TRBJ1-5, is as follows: EPEVTQTPSHQVTQMGQEVILRCVPISNHLYFYWYRQILGQKVEFLVSFYNNEISEKSEIFDDQFSVERPDGSNFTLKIRSTKLEDSAMYFCASSVWVDQPQHFGDGTRLSIL.

CDR3 nucleotides: TGTGCTAGTGGTTGGTCGGGGTCTGGGCCGCCCTACAATGAGCAGTTCTTC. Translated: CASGWSGSGPPYNEQFF. The J gene is TRBJ2-1, the V gene TRBV12-5, with D perhaps TRBD2 (5 bases). The V and J ends lost 4 bases and 2 bases respectively, with 18 bases between them. The length of the CDR3 is 17 residues. Germline CDR1 is LGHNT and CDR2 is FRNRAP.

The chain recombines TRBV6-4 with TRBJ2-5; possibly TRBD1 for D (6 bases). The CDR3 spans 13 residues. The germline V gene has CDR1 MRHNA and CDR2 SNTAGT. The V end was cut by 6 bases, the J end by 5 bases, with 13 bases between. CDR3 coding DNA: TGTGCCAGCAGCCCTCGGCAGGGGGAGACCCAGTACTTC. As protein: CASSPRQGETQYF.

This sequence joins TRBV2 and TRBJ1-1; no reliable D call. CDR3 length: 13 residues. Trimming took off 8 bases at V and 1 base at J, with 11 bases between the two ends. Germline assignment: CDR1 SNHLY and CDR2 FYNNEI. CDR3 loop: CASSRVENTEAFF. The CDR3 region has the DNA TGTGCCAGCTCTAGAGTGGAGAACACTGAAGCTTTCTTT.

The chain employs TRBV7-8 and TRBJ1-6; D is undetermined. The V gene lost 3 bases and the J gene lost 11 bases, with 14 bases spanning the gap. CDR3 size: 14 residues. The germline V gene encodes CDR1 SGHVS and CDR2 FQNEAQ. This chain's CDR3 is CASSFDTGRAPLHF. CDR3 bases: TGTGCCAGCAGCTTCGACACGGGAAGAGCACCCCTCCACTTT.

The CDR3 sequence: CASSHGTSSTGELFF. The CDR3, as DNA: TGTGCCAGCTCGCACGGGACTTCTTCCACCGGGGAGCTGTTTTTT. The chain recombines TRBV19 with TRBJ2-2, with D tentatively TRBD2 (6 bases). With 9 bases removed from V and 4 bases from J, the gap between germline ends came to 18 bases. CDR3 length: 15 residues. Germline assignment: CDR1 LNHDA and CDR2 SQIVND (reference sequence).

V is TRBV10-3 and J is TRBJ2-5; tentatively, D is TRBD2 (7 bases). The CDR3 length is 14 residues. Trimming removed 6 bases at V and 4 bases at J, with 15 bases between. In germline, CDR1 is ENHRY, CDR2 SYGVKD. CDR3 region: CAISEGRGAETQYF. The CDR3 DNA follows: TGTGCCATCAGCGAAGGACGGGGGGCAGAGACCCAGTACTTC.